Reported below is one TCR beta chain. Its cognate antigen has yet to be identified. Base quality data are lacking; no much larger clone is found one base away. For TCR beta library preparation, roughly 2 micrograms of genomic DNA were extracted from the cryopreserved PBMCs. Longitudinal blood samples from CLL patients receiving ibrutinib monotherapy were subjected to high-throughput TCR beta sequencing. Patients were enrolled in a phase 2 open-label single-center ibrutinib monotherapy trial. V is pared back by 1 base and J by 6 bases, with 6 bases lying between the germline termini. Taken from cysteine to phenylalanine, the CDR3 has 13 residues. Just CDR3 DNA is preserved here, 39 bases in frame from base 1. The germline V gene gives CDR1 as LGHNA and CDR2 as YSLEER. These data belong to a study of cytotoxic CD8 clonotypes in ibrutinib-treated CLL (dated by TCRdb to about 2021). With respect to the entire study: In this cohort, 15 patients were treatment-naive and fewer than 13 were relapsed/refractory, while 17 to 18 had unmutated IGHV. Response samples were obtained after a median of about 13 months of treatment, with a range of roughly 6 to 40 months. Cryopreserved peripheral blood mononuclear cells were obtained prior to treatment, at the time of response, and at either disease progression or sustained remission. Of the roughly 86 participants in the trial, about two dozen had longitudinal samples available. An average of 255,043 productive templates and around 100,000 productive rearrangements was obtained per sample. Partial responses were observed in 24 patients and complete responses in 2; after a median follow-up of 68 months, remission was maintained in roughly 15 patients and progression was observed in approximately twelve.

The goal of deep resolution MiSeq sequencing was a depth between 1 in 1 million and 1 in 200,000 T cells, and coverage averaged 10x per clonotype. TCR beta libraries were generated with the immunoSEQ hsTCRB Kit. Concerning the study's data processing: The data were analyzed with ImmunoSEQ Analyzer and ImmunoSEQ Data Assistant, and V, D and J gene assignments followed IMGT definitions. Clonality, which ranges from 0 to 1, was calculated by subtracting the normalized Shannon entropy of productive rearrangement frequencies from one. Only overrepresented clonotypes making up at least 0.05% of the repertoire of each patient were included in the public clonotype analysis. Some 13 age-matched healthy donor repertoires from immuneACCESS served as clonality controls. Held by TCRdb, this immuneACCESS table contains in-frame sequences only and omits some clones. Under half of the omission traces to an unresolved V gene where checked; the cause of the rest is unknown. The V and J calls and clone size were taken over from that table, and D and trimming were inferred from the DNA. For this sample there are 300,000 to 350,000 clones; just under 80% appear just once. Of the sample, 6.5% to 8.5% is held by the ten largest clones.

General findings and caveats noted by the study authors: Sampling times were not matched between patients in sustained remission and patients whose disease was progressing, and lymph node repertoires were not examined. Public clonotypes were rare and either shrank or stayed stable during treatment, and the rise in clonality at ibrutinib response reflected expansion of private clonotypes. At baseline, clonality was higher than in age-matched healthy donors and showed a strong correlation with circulating CD8+ T-cell counts. An increase in clonality was observed at ibrutinib response, with clonality remaining stable during sustained remission and falling back toward baseline at progression.

This chain is built from TRBV4-3 and TRBJ2-2, with the D gene not confidently named. The receptor was isolated from a human donor with chronic lymphocytic leukemia. Sequences were derived from PBMCs, sampled before ibrutinib treatment. The DNA sequence is as follows: TGCGCCAGCAGCCAAGGCAGGCCCGGGGAGCTGTTTTTT. The encoded protein is CASSQGRPGELFF.